The clone carrying this T cell receptor (beta chain) was seen a few times. The individuals who served as donors were healthy Caucasians living in Russia, aged roughly 6 to 100. Researchers isolated at least 6.5 million PBMCs per sample. Using a J-beta primer mix together with a sample-barcoded 5' primer, a second PCR was run for roughly 7 to 11 cycles. TCRdb processed the 5' RACE reads anew with MiXCR; each CDR3 protein has one entry. The sample has about a million distinct CDR3 sequences; 35% to 40% are singletons. The data belong to a study of blood T cells in healthy people across ages. The CDR3 sequence is 13 residues long. CDR1 is MGHDK and CDR2 is SYGVNS in the germline V gene. Deletions cut 8 bases from V and 14 bases from J, with 19 bases between.

The sequenced sample was blood. This clonotype was obtained from a man aged 18 to 30 in good health. The chain links TRBV25-1 to TRBJ1-6; tentative D call: TRBD1 (5 bases). For the CDR3, the DNA is TGTGCCAGCTTAAACCCCCGGACATGGACCCTCCACTTT. This translates into CASLNPRTWTLHF.